This T cell receptor beta chain came from a study of vaccination and CD4 T cells after COVID-19. Cultured CD4+ T cells had their DNA profiled by the Oncomine TCR Beta short-read assay. Using its own MiXCR run on the PCR reads, TCRdb lists one record per CDR3 protein. The sample includes about 7,100 distinct CDR3 sequences, 73% of them seen just once. This CDR3 spans 12 amino acids. The V segment lost 7 bases and the J segment 8 bases; nucleotides outside the gene matches: 6. A word on this clonotype: What it binds is not known.

Treatment of the sample: roughly 10-day PBMC culture with coronavirus spike peptide pools or control peptides (ViraFEST assay). Per well, around 2 million PBMCs were cultured in the presence of approximately 9.4 IU/ml IL-2 and around 9.5 ug/ml peptide pools. Sequencing input: CD4+ T cells from blood, cultured in vitro. The gene calls are TRBV12-3 or TRBV12-4 and TRBJ1-2, with TRBD1 matching over 8 bases. The TCR sequence derives from a human donor who had recovered from COVID-19. The CDR3: CASNQGAGGYTF. The CDR3 nucleotides are TGTGCCAGCAACCAGGGGGCTGGGGGCTACACCTTC.